The 13 T cell receptor beta chains in this list originate from one sample, sequenced in a study of cytomegalovirus exposure and HLA in healthy donors. Researchers ran the PCR with 60 Vbeta and 13 Jbeta primers. Assay: immunoSEQ multiplex PCR; the TCRdb copy retains only in-frame clones and omits some. The data hold about 85,000 clones, with roughly 80% observed a single time. The sample consisted of PBMCs. The receptor source for this set is a man aged 45-65 years in good health and CMV-seropositive.

CDR3 residues: CAWGGGYEQYF. CDR3 sequence (DNA): TGTGCCTGGGGGGGAGGCTACGAGCAGTACTTC. This chain connects TRBV30 to TRBJ2-7; D might be TRBD2 (6 bases). The germline gives CDR1 GTSNPN, CDR2 SVGIG (reference sequence). The CDR3 totals 11 residues. With 5 bases removed from V and 3 bases from J, the gap between germline ends came to 8 bases.

The CDR3: CASSLLTVGTEAFF. DNA for the CDR3: TGTGCCAGCAGCTTATTAACGGTTGGCACTGAAGCTTTCTTT. J is TRBJ1-1 and V is TRBV7-6; D ambiguous. CDR1 is SGHVS, CDR2 FNYEAQ, per germline. Deletions cut 2 bases from V and 4 bases from J, with 11 bases between. The CDR3 is made up of 14 amino acids.

Comments on this clone: One junction end does not reproduce the germline sequence, and a read error may be involved. CDR3 nucleotide sequence: TGTTCCAGCAGCTCCTCTCCGGGACTTGGCAGCTCCGGGCAGTTCTTC. This sequence encodes CSSSSSPGLGSSGQFF. The chain carries TRBV7-9 and TRBJ2-1; D may be TRBD2 (6 bases). Germline V lookup: CDR1 SEHNR, CDR2 FQNEAQ (reference sequence). This CDR3 spans 16 amino acids.

V gene TRBV5-1 combines with J gene TRBJ1-1; TRBD1 is a possible D gene (6 bases). Germline CDR1 is SGHRS and CDR2 is YFSETQ. V lost 9 bases to trimming and J lost 1 base, with 16 bases between them. The CDR3 contains 14 residues. This CDR3 reads CATRPTGTNTEAFF. CDR3 sequence (DNA): TGCGCCACCCGGCCAACAGGGACGAACACTGAAGCTTTCTTT.

About this clone: One end of the junction varies from germline; a read error may be responsible. The V gene is TRBV7-9, the J gene TRBJ2-1, with 11 bases fitting TRBD1. The V gene's germline CDR1 is SEHNR and CDR2 FQNEAQ (reference sequence). This CDR3 has 16 amino acids. The CDR3 nucleotides are TGTTCCAGCAGCGGAGGACAGGGGGCGATTTTAAATGAGCAGTTCTTC. Translated: CSSSGGQGAILNEQFF.

The chain combines TRBV7-9 with TRBJ1-5; a possible D gene is TRBD1 (6 bases). Germline V lookup: CDR1 SEHNR, CDR2 FQNEAQ (reference sequence). This CDR3 region has 14 residues. The V and J ends lost 3 bases and 5 bases respectively, with 11 bases between them. DNA of the CDR3: TGTGCCAGCAGCTTGGGTAACAGGGATCAGCCCCAGCATTTT. Its protein is CASSLGNRDQPQHF.

Regarding this clone: The same CDR3 arises from other DNA sequences in this sample as well. This rearrangement joins TRBV29-1 to TRBJ2-1; the match to TRBD1 covers 7 bases. The junction had 3 bases not matched to a gene; V was cut back by 1 base and J by 0 bases. Germline V gives CDR1 SQVTM, CDR2 ANQGSEA. The CDR3 length is 15 residues. The CDR3 sequence is CSVEVWDSSYNEQFF. The CDR3 DNA is TGCAGCGTTGAAGTCTGGGACAGCTCCTACAATGAGCAGTTCTTC.

This chain connects TRBV21-1 to TRBJ1-5. TRBV21-1 is tagged as a pseudogene. This CDR3 comprises 19 residues. Here the CDR3 DNA reads TGTGCCAGCGCGGCTACACCACTGAGCGGGATTCCGGACTATCAGCCCCAGCATTTT. Protein: CASAATPLSGIPDYQPQHF.

The genes are TRBV10-1 and TRBJ2-5; D may be TRBD1 (5 bases). The CDR3 is 14 residues long. Trimming stripped 8 bases from V and 4 bases from J, with 17 bases between. Per the germline V gene, CDR1 is WNHNN and CDR2 is SYGVQD (reference sequence). This CDR3 is CASSRMGPGETQYF. In nucleotides, the CDR3 is TGCGCCAGCTCGAGGATGGGGCCTGGAGAGACCCAGTACTTC.

The chain has TRBV29-1 and TRBJ2-3, with 8 bases that match TRBD2. The V segment lost 4 bases and the J segment 0 bases; nucleotides outside the gene matches: 12. CDR1 and CDR2 from the germline V gene are SQVTM and ANQGSEA. This CDR3 has 17 residues. CDR3 DNA: TGCAGCGTTGGATCCAGGGGAAGCGGGGGTAGCACAGATACGCAGTATTTT. This gives the protein CSVGSRGSGGSTDTQYF.

V and J are TRBV6-1 and TRBJ2-1; D might be TRBD2 (5 bases). The CDR3 loop spans 14 amino acids. The germline V gene encodes CDR1 MNHNS and CDR2 SASEGT. Trimming pared 7 bases from V and 3 bases from J, leaving 13 bases between. CDR3 loop: CASNFGSVYNEQFF. CDR3 sequence (DNA): TGTGCCAGCAATTTCGGTAGCGTCTACAATGAGCAGTTCTTC.

V usage is TRBV6-5 and J usage is TRBJ2-7, with 10 bases that match TRBD1. The junction had 6 bases not matched to a gene; V was cut back by 4 bases and J by 3 bases. This CDR3 is 15 amino acids long. Germline V gene sequence: CDR1 MNHEY, CDR2 SVGAGI. The CDR3 here is CASSSRGTGDYEQYF. DNA for the CDR3: TGTGCCAGCAGTTCCCGAGGGACAGGGGACTACGAGCAGTACTTC.

V is TRBV10-2 and J is TRBJ1-2, with 7 positions matching TRBD1. V lost 0 bases, J lost 3 bases, and 4 bases stayed unmatched. Germline V gene sequence: CDR1 WSHSY, CDR2 SAAADI. The CDR3 contains 15 residues. Here the CDR3 reads CASSESTGQDYGYTF. CDR3 nucleotides: TGCGCCAGCAGTGAGTCGACAGGGCAGGACTATGGCTACACCTTC.